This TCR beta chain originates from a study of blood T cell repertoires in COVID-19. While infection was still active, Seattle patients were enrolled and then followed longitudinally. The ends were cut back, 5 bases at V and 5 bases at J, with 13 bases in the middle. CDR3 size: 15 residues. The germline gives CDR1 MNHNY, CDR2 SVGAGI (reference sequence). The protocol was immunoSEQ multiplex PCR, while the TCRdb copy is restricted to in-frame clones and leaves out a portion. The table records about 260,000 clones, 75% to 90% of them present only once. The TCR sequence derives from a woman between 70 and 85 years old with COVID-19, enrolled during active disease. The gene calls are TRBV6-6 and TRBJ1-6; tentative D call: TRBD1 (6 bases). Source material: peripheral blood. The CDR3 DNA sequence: TGTGCCAGCAGTACAGGGTCGTCGGATAATTCACCCCTCCACTTT. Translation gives CASSTGSSDNSPLHF.